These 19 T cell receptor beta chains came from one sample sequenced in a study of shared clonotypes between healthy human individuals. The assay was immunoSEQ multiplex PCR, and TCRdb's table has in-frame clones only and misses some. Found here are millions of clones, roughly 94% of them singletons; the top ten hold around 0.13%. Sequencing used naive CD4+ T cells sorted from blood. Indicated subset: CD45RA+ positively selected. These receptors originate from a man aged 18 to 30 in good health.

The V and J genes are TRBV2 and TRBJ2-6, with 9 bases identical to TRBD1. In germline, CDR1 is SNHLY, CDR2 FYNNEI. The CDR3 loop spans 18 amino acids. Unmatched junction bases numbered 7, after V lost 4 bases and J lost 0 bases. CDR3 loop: CASSVLDRGISGANVLTF. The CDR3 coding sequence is TGTGCCAGCAGTGTATTGGACAGGGGAATCTCTGGGGCCAACGTCCTGACTTTC.

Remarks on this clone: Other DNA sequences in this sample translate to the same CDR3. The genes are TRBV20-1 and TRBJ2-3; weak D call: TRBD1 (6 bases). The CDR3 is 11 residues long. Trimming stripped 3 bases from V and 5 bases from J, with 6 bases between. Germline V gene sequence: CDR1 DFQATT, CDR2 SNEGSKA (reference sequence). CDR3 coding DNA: TGCAGTGCTAGGGACAGAGATACGCAGTATTTT. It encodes CSARDRDTQYF.

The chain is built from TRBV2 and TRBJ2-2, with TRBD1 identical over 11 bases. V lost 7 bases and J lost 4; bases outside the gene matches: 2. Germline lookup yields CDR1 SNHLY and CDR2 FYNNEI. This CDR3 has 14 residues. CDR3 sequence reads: CASIGTGGTGELFF. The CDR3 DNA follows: TGTGCCAGCATAGGGACAGGGGGCACCGGGGAGCTGTTTTTT.

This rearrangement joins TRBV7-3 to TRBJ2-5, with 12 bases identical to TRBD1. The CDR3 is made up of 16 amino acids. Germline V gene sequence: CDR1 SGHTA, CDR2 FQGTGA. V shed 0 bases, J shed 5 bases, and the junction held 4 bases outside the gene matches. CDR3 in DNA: TGTGCCAGCAGCTTAACGGGGACAGGGGGCGTTGAGACCCAGTACTTC. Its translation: CASSLTGTGGVETQYF.

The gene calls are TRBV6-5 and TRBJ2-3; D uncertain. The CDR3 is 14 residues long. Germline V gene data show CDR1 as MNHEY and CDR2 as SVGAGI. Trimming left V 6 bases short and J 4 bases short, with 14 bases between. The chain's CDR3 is CASSSGSPPDTQYF. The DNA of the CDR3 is TGTGCCAGCAGCTCTGGTTCCCCGCCAGATACGCAGTATTTT.

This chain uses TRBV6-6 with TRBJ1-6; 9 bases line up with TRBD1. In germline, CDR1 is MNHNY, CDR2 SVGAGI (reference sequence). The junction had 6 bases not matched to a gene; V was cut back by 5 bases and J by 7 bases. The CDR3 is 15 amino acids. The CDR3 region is CASSDRGGPNSPLHF. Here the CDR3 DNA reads TGTGCCAGCAGTGACAGGGGGGGACCAAATTCACCCCTCCACTTT.

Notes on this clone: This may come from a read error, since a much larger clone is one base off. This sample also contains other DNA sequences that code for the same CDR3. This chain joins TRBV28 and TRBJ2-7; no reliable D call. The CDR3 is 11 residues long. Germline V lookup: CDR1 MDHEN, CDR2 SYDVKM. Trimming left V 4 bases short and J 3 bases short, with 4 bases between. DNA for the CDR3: TGTGCCAGCAGTTCCCGCTACGAGCAGTACTTC. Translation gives CASSSRYEQYF.

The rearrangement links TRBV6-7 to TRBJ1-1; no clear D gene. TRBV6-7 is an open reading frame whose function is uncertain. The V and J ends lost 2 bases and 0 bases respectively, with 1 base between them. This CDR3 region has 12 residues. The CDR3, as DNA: TGTGCCAGCAGTTACCTGAACACTGAAGCTTTCTTT. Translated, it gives CASSYLNTEAFF.

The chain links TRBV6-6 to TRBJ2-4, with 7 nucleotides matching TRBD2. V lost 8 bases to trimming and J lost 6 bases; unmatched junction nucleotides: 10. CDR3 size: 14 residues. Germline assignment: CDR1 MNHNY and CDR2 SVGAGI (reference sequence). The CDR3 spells CASGGELRLNIQYF. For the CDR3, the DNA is TGTGCCAGCGGGGGGGAGTTGAGATTAAACATTCAGTACTTC.

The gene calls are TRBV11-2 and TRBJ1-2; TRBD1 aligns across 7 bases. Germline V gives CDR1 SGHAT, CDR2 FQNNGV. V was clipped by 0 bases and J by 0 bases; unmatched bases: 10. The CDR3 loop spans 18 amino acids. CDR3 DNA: TGTGCCAGCAGCTTAGATTCCTACAGACAGGGAGCTAACTATGGCTACACCTTC. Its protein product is CASSLDSYRQGANYGYTF. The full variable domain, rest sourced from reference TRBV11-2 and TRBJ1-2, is EAGVAQSPRYKIIEKRQSVAFWCNPISGHATLYWYQQILGQGPKLLIQFQNNGVVDDSQLPKDRFSAERLKGVDSTLKIQPAKLEDSAVYLCASSLDSYRQGANYGYTFGSGTRLTVV.

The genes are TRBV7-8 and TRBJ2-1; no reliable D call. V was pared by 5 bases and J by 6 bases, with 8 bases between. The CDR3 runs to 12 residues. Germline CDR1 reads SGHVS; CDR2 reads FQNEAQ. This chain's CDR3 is CASSPYINEQFF. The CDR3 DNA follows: TGTGCCAGCAGCCCCTATATCAATGAGCAGTTCTTC.

The CDR3 here is CASSLLGGAGGELFF. The CDR3 region has the DNA TGTGCCAGCAGCTTATTAGGCGGGGCCGGCGGGGAGCTGTTTTTT. V gene TRBV7-9 combines with J gene TRBJ2-2; D possibly corresponds to TRBD2 (6 bases). Deletions cut 2 bases from V and 7 bases from J, with 14 bases between. CDR3 size: 15 residues. The germline gives CDR1 SEHNR, CDR2 FQNEAQ (reference sequence).

Here the CDR3 reads CASSLTGQGFNEQFF. The CDR3 nucleotides read TGTGCCAGCAGCTTAACGGGACAGGGATTCAATGAGCAGTTCTTC. The chain couples TRBV7-3 to TRBJ2-1, with TRBD1 matching over 9 bases. The CDR3 is made up of 15 amino acids. V dropped 0 bases and J dropped 6; count of bases not matched to a gene: 3. Germline CDR1 reads SGHTA; CDR2 reads FQGTGA.

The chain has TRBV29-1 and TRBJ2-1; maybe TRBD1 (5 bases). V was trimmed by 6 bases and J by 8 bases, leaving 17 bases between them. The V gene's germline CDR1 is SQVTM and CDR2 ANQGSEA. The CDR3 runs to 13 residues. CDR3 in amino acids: CSVRVGPGDEQFF. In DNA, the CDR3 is TGCAGCGTGCGCGTGGGGCCAGGAGATGAGCAGTTCTTC.

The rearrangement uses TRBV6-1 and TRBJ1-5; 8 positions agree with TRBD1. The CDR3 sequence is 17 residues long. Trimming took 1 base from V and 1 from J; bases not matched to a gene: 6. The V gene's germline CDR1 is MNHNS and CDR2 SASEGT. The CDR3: CASSEDRTGWSNQPQHF. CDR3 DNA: TGTGCCAGCAGTGAAGACAGGACAGGGTGGAGCAATCAGCCCCAGCATTTT.

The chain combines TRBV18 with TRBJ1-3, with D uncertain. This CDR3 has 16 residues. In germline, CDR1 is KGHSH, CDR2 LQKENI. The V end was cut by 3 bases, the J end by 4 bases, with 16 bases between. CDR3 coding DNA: TGTGCCAGCTCACCGCTAAACACGGAAGGAGGAAACACCATATATTTT. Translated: CASSPLNTEGGNTIYF.

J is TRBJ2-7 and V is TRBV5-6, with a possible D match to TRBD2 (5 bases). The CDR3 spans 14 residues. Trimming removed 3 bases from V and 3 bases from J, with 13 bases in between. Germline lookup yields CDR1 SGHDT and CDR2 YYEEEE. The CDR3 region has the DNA TGTGCCAGCAGCTCCAGCCCGGGAATCTACGAGCAGTACTTC. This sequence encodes CASSSSPGIYEQYF. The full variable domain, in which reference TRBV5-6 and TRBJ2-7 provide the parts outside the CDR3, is DAGVTQSPTHLIKTRGQQVTLRCSPKSGHDTVSWYQQALGQGPQFIFQYYEEEERQRGNFPDRFSGHQFPNYSSELNVNALLLGDSALYLCASSSSPGIYEQYFGPGTRLTVT.

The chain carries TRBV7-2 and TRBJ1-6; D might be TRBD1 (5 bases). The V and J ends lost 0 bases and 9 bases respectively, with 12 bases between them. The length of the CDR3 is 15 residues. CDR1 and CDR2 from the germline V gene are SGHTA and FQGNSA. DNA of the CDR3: TGTGCCAGCAGCTTAGCCGCGGCGGGGGGTTCACCCCTCCACTTT. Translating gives CASSLAAAGGSPLHF.

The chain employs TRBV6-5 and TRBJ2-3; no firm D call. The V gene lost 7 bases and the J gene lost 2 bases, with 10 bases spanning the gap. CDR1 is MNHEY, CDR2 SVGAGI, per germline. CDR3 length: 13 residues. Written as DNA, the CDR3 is TGTGCCAGCACACTCTCAAACACAGATACGCAGTATTTT. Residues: CASTLSNTDTQYF.